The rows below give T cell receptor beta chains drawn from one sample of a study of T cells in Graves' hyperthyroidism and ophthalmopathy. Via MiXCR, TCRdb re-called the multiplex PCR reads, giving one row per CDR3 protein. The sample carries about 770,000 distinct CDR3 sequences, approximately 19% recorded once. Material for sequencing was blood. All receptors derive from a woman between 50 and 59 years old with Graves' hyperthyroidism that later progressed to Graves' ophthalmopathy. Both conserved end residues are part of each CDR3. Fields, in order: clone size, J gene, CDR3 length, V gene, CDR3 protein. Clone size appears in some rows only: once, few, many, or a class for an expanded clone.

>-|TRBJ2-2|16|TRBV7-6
CASSLPGTGDTGELFF
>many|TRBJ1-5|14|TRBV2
CASRDSYSNQPQHF
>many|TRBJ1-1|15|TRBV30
CAWSVEWGPGTEAFF
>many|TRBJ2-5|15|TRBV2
CASSRPGPTHETQYF
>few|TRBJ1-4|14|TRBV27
CASKNSSTNEKLFF
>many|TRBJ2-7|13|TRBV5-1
CASRQGQGTEQYF
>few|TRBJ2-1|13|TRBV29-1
CSVQTALYNEQFF
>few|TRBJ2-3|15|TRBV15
CATSPGTRLTDTQYF
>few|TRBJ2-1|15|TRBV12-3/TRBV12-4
CASSPGADSYNEQFF
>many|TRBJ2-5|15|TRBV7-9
CASSRDGQGQETQYF
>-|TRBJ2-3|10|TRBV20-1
CSAGEGVQYF
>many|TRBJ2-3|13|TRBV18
CASSPKGEDTQYF
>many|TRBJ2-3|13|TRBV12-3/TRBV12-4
CASSFHETDTQYF
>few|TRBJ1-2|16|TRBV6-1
CASRRDRRGTNYGYTF
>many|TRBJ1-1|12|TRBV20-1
CSAVAGLSEAFF
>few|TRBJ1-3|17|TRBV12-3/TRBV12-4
CASSFHLAAFSGNTIYF
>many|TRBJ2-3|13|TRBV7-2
CASSWDRTDTQYF
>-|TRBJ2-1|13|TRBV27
CASSPDRANEQFF
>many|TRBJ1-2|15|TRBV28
CASSFPQGANYGYTF
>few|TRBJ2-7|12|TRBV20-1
CSARGGRYEQYF